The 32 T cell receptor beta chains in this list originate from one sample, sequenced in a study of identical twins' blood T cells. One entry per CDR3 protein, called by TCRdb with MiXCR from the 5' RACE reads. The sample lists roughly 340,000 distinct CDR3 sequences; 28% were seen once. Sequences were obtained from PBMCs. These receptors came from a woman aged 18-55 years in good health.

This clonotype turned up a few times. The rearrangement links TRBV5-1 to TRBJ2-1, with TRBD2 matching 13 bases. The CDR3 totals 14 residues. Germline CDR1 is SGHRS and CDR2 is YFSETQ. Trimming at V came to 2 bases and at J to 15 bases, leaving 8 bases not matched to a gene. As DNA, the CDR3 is TGCGCCAGCAGCTTACTAGCGGGAGGGCCTGATCCGTTCTTC. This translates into CASSLLAGGPDPFF.

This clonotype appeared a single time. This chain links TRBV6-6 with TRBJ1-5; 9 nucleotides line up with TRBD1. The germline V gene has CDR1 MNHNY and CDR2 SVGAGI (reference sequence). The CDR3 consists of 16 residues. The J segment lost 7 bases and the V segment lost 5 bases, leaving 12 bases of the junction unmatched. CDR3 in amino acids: CASSLGATGGRQPQHF. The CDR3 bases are TGTGCCAGCAGTCTGGGGGCAACAGGGGGCCGGCAGCCCCAGCATTTT.

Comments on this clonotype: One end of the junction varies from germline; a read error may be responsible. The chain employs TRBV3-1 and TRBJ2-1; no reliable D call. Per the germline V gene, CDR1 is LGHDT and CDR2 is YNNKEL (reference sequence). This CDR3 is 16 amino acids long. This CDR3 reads CASSQDSQLLPNEQLF. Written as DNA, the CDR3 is TGTGCCAGCAGCCAAGATTCACAGCTTCTACCCAATGAGCAGCTCTTC.

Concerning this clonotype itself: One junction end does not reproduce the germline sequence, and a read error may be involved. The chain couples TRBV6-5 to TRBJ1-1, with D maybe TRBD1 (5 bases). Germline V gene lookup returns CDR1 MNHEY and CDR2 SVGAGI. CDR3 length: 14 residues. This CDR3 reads CACSSRALDTEAFF. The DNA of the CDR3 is TGTGCCTGCAGTTCCAGGGCTCTCGACACTGAAGCTTTCTTT.

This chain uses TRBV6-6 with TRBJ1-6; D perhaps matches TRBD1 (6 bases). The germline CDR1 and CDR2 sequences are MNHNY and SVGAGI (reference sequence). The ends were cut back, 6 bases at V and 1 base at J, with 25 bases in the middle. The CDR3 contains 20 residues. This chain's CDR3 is CASRVYGGGREQSYNSPLHF. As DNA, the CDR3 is TGTGCCAGCAGAGTTTACGGGGGGGGGCGCGAGCAATCCTATAATTCACCCCTCCACTTT.

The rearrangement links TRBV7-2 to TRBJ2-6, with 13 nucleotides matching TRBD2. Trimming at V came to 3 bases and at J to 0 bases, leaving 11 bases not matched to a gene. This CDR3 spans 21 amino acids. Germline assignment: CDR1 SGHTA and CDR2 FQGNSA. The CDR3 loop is CASSFRLAGGLRRSGANVLTF. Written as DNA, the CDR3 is TGTGCCAGCAGCTTTAGACTAGCGGGAGGTTTAAGACGCTCTGGGGCCAACGTCCTGACTTTC.

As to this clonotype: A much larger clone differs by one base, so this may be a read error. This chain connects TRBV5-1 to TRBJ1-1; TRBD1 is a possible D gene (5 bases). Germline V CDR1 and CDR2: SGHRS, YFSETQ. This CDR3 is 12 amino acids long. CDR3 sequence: CTSSLGQREAFF. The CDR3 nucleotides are TGCACCAGCAGCTTAGGACAAAGGGAAGCTTTCTTT.

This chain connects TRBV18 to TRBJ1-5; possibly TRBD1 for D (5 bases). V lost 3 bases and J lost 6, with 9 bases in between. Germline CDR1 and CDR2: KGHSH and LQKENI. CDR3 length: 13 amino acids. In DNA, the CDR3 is TGTGCCAGCTCACCCAGGGAACGTCAGCCCCAGCATTTT. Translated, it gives CASSPRERQPQHF.

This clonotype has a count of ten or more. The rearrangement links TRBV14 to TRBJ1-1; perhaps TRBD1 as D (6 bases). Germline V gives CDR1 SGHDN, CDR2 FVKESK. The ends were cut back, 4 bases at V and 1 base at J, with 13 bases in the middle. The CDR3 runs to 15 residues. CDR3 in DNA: TGTGCCAGCAGCCCCCTCGGAGGGGGGAACACTGAAGCTTTCTTT. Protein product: CASSPLGGGNTEAFF.

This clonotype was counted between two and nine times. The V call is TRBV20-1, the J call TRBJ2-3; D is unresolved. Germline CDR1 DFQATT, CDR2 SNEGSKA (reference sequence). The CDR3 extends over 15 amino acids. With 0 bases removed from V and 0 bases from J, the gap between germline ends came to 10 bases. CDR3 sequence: CSARDLDTSTDTQYF. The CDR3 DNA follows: TGCAGTGCTAGAGATTTAGACACCAGCACAGATACGCAGTATTTT.

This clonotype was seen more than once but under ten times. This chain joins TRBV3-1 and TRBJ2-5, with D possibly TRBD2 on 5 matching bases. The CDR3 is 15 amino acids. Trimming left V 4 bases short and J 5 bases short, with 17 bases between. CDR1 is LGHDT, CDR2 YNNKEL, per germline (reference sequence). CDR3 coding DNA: TGTGCCAGCAGCCCTGGGAGCGGAGGTGTGGAGACCCAGTACTTC. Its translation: CASSPGSGGVETQYF.

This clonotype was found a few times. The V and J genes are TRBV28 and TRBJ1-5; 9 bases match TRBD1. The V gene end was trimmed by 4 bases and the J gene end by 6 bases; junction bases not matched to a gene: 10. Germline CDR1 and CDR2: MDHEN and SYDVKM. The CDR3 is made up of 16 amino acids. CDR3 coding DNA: TGTGCCAGCAGTTCCCTTGGTAGACAGGGGGTTCAGCCCCAGCATTTT. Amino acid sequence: CASSSLGRQGVQPQHF.

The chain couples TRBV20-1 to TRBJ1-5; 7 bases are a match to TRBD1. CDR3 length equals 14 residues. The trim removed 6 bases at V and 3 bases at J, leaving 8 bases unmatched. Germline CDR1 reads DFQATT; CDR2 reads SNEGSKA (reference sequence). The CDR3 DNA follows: TGCAGTGCCCCGACAGGGTCTTACAATCAGCCCCAGCATTTT. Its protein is CSAPTGSYNQPQHF.

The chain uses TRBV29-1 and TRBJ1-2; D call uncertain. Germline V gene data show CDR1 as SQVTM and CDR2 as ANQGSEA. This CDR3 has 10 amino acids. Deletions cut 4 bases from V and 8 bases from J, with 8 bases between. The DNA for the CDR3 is TGCAGCGTTGGAGGTAACGGCTACACCTTC. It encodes CSVGGNGYTF.

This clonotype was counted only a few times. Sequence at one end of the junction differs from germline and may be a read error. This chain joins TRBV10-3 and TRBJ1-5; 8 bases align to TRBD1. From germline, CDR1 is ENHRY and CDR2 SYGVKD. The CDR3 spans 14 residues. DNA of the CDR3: TGTGCCAGCAGTCGTCAGGGGACAGGAAAGCCCCAGCATTTT. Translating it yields CASSRQGTGKPQHF.

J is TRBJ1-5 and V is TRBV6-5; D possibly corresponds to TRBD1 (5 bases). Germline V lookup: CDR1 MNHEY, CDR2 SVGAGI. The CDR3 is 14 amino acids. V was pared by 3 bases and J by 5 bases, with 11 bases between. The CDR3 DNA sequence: TGTGCCAGCAGTTATAGCCAGGGCTATCAGCCCCAGCATTTT. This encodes CASSYSQGYQPQHF.

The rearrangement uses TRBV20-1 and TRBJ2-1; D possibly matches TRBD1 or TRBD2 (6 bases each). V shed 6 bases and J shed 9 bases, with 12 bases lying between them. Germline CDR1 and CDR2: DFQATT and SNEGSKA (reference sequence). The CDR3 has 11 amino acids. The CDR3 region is CSAAGGSEQFF. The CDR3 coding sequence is TGCAGTGCCGCCGGGGGCAGTGAGCAGTTCTTC.

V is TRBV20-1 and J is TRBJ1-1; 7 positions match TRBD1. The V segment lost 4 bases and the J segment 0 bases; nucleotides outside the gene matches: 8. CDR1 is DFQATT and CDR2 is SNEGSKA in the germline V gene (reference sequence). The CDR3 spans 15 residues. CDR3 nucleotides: TGCAGTGCTACCGACAGGGCGAAAATGAACACTGAAGCTTTCTTT. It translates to CSATDRAKMNTEAFF.

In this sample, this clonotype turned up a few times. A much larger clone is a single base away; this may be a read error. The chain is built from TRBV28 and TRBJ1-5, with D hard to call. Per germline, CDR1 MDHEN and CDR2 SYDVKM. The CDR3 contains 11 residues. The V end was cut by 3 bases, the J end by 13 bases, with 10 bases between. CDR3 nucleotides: TGTGCCAGCAGTTTTCGGTGGGGTCAGCATTTT. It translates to CASSFRWGQHF.

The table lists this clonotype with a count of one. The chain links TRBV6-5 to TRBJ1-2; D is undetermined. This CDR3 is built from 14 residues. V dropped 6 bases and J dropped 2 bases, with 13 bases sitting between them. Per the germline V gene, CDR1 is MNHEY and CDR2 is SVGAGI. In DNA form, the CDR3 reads TGTGCCAGCAGCGTAGGACTGATCAACTATGGCTACACCTTC. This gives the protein CASSVGLINYGYTF.

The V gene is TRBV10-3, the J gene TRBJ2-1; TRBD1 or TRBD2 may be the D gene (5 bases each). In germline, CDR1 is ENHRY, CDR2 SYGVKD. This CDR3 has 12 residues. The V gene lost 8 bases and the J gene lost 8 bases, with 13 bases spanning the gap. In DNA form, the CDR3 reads TGTGCCATCCGGGGCTCAAGGCATGAGCAGTTCTTC. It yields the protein CAIRGSRHEQFF.

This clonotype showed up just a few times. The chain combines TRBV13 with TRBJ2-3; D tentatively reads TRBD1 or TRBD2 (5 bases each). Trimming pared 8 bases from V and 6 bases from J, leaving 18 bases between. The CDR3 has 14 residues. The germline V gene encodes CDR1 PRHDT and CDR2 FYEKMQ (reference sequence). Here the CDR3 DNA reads TGTGCCAGCCTAATCCGGGACCACCGGGATACGCAGTATTTT. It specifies CASLIRDHRDTQYF.

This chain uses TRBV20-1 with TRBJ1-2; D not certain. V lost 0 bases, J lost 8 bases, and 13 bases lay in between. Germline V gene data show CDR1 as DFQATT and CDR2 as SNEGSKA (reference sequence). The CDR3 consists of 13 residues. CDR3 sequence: CSARDEQAGGYTF. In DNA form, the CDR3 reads TGCAGTGCTAGAGATGAGCAGGCTGGGGGCTACACCTTC.

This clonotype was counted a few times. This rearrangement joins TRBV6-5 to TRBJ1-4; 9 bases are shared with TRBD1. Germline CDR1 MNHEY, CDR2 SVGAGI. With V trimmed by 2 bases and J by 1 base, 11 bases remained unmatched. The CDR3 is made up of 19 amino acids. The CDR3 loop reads CASSYTTHGTGRTNEKLFF. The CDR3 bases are TGTGCCAGCAGTTACACGACTCACGGGACAGGGAGAACTAATGAAAAACTGTTTTTT.

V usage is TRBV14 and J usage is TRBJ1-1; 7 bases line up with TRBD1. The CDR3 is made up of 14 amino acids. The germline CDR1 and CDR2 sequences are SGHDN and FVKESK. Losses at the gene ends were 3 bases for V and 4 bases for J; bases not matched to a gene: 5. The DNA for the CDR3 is TGTGCCAGCAGCCATGGGGACAGCCCCACTGAAGCTTTCTTT. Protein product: CASSHGDSPTEAFF.

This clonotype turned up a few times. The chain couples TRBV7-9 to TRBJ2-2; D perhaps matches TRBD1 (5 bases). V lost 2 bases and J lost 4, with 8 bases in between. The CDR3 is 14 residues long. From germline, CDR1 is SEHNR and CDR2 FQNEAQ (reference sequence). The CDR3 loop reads CASSLPDSTGELFF. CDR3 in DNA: TGTGCCAGCAGCTTACCCGACAGCACCGGGGAGCTGTTTTTT.

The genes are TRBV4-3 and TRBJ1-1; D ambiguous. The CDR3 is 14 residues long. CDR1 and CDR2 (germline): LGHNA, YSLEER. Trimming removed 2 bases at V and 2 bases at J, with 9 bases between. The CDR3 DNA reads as TGCGCCAGCAGCCAATTTGACGGAAACACTGAAGCTTTCTTT. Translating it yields CASSQFDGNTEAFF.

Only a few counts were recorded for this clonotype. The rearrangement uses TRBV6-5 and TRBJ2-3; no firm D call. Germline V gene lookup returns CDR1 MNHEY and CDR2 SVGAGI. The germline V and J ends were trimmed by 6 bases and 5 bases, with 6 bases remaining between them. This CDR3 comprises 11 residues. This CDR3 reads CASRYGDTQYF. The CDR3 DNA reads TGTGCCAGCAGATATGGAGATACGCAGTATTTT.

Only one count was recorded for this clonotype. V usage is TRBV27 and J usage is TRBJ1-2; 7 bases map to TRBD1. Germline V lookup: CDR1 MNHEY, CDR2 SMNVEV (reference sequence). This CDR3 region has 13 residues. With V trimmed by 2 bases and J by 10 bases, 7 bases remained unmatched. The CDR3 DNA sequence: TGTGCCAGCAGTTTACTCAGGGGGGTCGACTACACCTTC. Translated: CASSLLRGVDYTF.

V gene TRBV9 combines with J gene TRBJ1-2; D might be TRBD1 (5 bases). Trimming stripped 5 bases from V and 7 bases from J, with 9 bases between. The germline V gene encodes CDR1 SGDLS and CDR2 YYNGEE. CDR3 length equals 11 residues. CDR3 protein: CASRDKSGYTF. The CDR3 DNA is TGTGCCAGCAGGGACAAATCTGGCTACACCTTC.

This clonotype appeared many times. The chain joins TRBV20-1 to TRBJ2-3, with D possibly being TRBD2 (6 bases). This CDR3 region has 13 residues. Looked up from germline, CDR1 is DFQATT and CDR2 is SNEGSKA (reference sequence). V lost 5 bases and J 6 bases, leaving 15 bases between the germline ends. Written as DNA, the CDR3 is TGCAGTGCTGAGCGGCGTGCGGGGGATACGCAGTATTTT. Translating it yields CSAERRAGDTQYF.

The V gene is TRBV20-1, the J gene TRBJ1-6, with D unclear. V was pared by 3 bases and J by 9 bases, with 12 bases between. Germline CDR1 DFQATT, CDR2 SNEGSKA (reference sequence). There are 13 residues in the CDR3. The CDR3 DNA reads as TGCAGTGCTAGTCGGCCAGCGACTTCACCCCTCCACTTT. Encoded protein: CSASRPATSPLHF.